Detailed here is one TCR beta chain. V lost 0 bases, J lost 5 bases, and 10 bases lay in between. CDR3 length: 14 residues. Germline CDR1 is SGHRS and CDR2 is YFSETQ. This sample is part of a study of blood T cell repertoires in COVID-19. Method: immunoSEQ multiplex PCR; TCRdb's copy keeps in-frame clones and lacks some. Among tens of thousands of clones listed, around nine tenths were seen once. The sequenced sample consisted of peripheral blood. The clonotype comes from an older woman with acute or convalescent COVID-19. The chain employs TRBV5-1 and TRBJ2-3, with a tentative D call TRBD1 (5 bases). The CDR3, as DNA: TGCGCCAGCAGCTTGGTGGGGCAGGAAGATACGCAGTATTTT. This encodes CASSLVGQEDTQYF.